This TCR beta chain is drawn from a study of T cells in Graves' hyperthyroidism and ophthalmopathy. Study conclusions and caveats: Median prediction lead before ophthalmopathy onset was 5.5 to 7 months with the model.

At least ten counts were recorded for this clonotype. Its antigen is unidentified. TCR beta CDR3 regions were amplified from RNA. In the first-round RT-PCR of the TCR CDR3, the HTBI primer set was used. Each CDR3 protein gets one entry after TCRdb re-called the multiplex PCR reads with MiXCR. The table has about 400,000 distinct CDR3 sequences, over 12% seen once; the top ten hold over 25%. This clonotype originated in a man over 45 with Graves' ophthalmopathy. The sample comprised blood.

The DNA for the CDR3 is TGTGCCAGCAGCCCCACCGGCCGCTACGAGCAGTACTTC. Its protein is CASSPTGRYEQYF. The V call is TRBV3-1, the J call TRBJ2-7; D gene uncertain. Trimming left V 4 bases short and J 3 bases short, with 10 bases between. The CDR3 runs 13 residues. From germline, CDR1 is LGHDT and CDR2 YNNKEL (reference sequence).